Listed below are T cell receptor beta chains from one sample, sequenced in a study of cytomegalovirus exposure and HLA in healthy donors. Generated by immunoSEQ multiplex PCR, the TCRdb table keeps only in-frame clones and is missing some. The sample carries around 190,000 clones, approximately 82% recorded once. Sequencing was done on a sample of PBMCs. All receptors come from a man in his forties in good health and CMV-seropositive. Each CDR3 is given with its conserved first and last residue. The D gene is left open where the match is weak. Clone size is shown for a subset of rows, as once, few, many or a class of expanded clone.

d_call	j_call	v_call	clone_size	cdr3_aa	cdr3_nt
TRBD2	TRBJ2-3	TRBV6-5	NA	CASSSRDYSDTQYF	TGTGCCAGCAGTTCCCGGGACTACTCAGATACGCAGTATTTT
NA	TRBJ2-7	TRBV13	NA	CASSLGDSSYEQYF	TGTGCCAGCAGCTTAGGAGACAGCTCCTACGAGCAGTACTTC
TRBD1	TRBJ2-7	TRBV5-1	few	CASSSQTGNYEQYF	TGCGCCAGCAGCTCCCAGACAGGGAACTACGAGCAGTACTTC
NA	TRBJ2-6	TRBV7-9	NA	CAKSGVVASGANGLTF	TGTGCCAAATCAGGGGTGGTAGCCTCTGGGGCCAACGGCCTGACTTTC
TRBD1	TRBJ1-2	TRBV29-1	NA	CSVNDGTGGDYGYTF	TGCAGCGTTAACGACGGGACAGGGGGCGACTATGGCTACACCTTC
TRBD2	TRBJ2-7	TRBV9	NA	CASSAGLAGTYEQYF	TGTGCCAGCAGCGCTGGACTAGCGGGGACCTACGAGCAGTACTTC
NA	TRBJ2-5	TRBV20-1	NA	CSAPQGETQYF	TGCAGTGCGCCGCAGGGGGAGACCCAGTACTTC
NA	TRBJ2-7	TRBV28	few	CASSSAGLPLDEQYF	TGTGCCAGCAGTTCAGCCGGACTCCCCCTCGACGAGCAGTACTTC
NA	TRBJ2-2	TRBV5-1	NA	CASSYRTDWNTGELFF	TGCGCCAGCAGCTATAGGACTGATTGGAACACCGGGGAGCTGTTTTTT
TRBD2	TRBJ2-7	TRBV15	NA	CATKPGLAGGLLYEQYF	TGTGCCACAAAACCGGGACTAGCGGGAGGCCTACTCTACGAGCAGTACTTC
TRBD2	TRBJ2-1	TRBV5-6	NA	CASSFRLAGTWVQFF	TGTGCCAGCAGCTTTCGACTAGCGGGGACGTGGGTGCAGTTCTTC
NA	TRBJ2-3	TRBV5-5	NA	CASSLDSSDTQYF	TGTGCCAGCAGCTTGGACAGCTCAGATACGCAGTATTTT
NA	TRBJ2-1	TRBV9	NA	CASSPLRNEQFF	TGTGCCAGCAGCCCCCTTCGGAATGAGCAGTTCTTC
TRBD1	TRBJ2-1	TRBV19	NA	CASRDPGGARDEQFF	TGTGCCAGCAGAGACCCAGGGGGCGCTAGGGATGAGCAGTTCTTC
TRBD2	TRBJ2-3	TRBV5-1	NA	CASSTKITPGLAGGRTDTQYF	TGCGCCAGCAGTACTAAAATAACTCCGGGACTAGCGGGAGGACGCACAGATACGCAGTATTTT
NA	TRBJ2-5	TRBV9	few	CASSSGETQYF	TGTGCCAGCAGCTCGGGAGAGACCCAGTACTTC
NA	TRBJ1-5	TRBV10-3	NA	CAISESTDNQPQHF	TGTGCCATCAGTGAGTCGACAGACAATCAGCCCCAGCATTTT
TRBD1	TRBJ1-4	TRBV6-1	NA	CASRTPGTANEKLFF	TGTGCCAGCAGAACACCCGGGACAGCTAATGAAAAACTGTTTTTT
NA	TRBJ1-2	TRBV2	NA	CASSPHPGARYGYTF	TGTGCCAGCAGCCCCCACCCAGGGGCGCGCTATGGCTACACCTTC
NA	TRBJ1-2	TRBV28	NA	CASSLGQNYGYTF	TGTGCCAGCAGTTTAGGACAGAACTATGGCTACACCTTC
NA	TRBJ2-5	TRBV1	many	CTSSQGFYEGAGVGETQYF	TGCACCAGCAGCCAAGGGTTTTACGAGGGAGCGGGAGTGGGGGAGACCCAGTACTTC
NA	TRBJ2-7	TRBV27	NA	CASWGGRGDKSF	TGTGCCAGCTGGGGGGGCAGGGGCGACAAGTCCTTC
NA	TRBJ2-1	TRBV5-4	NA	CASSLPTPSNEQFF	TGTGCCAGCAGCTTGCCGACCCCTAGCAATGAGCAGTTCTTC
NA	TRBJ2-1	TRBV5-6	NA	CASSQGPGVYNEQFF	TGTGCCAGCAGCCAAGGGCCGGGGGTCTACAATGAGCAGTTCTTC
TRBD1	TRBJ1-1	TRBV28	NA	CASGPNRGGSHTEAFF	TGTGCCAGCGGACCAAACAGGGGCGGCTCGCATACTGAAGCTTTCTTT
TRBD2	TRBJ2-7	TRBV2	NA	CASSRTSGSYEQYF	TGTGCCAGCAGCAGGACTAGCGGGAGTTACGAGCAGTACTTC
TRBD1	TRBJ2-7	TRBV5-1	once	CASSLPGTGDYYEQYF	TGCGCCAGCAGCTTGCCTGGGACAGGGGATTACTACGAGCAGTACTTC
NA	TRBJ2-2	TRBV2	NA	CASSDSSSGGELFF	TGTGCCAGCAGTGACTCCTCTAGTGGCGGGGAGCTGTTTTTT
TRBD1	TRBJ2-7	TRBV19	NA	CASSVDRGAYEQYF	TGTGCCAGTAGTGTGGACAGGGGGGCCTACGAGCAGTACTTC
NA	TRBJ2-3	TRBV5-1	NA	CASSLGGDRTDTQYF	TGCGCCAGCAGCTTGGGCGGGGACCGCACAGATACGCAGTATTTT
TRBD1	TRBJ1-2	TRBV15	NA	CATSPRAGGGYTF	TGTGCCACCAGCCCAAGGGCAGGGGGAGGCTACACCTTC
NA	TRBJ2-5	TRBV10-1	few	CASSDNGQETQYF	TGCGCCAGCAGTGACAACGGCCAAGAGACCCAGTACTTC
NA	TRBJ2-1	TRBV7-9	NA	CASSLAANNEQFF	TGTGCCAGCAGCTTAGCCGCTAATAATGAGCAGTTCTTC
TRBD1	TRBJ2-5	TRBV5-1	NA	CASSPDRALMGETQYF	TGCGCCAGCAGCCCGGACAGGGCTCTAATGGGAGAGACCCAGTACTTC
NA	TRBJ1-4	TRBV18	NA	CASSLRTVATNEKLFF	TGTGCCAGCTCATTGCGGACAGTTGCAACTAATGAAAAACTGTTTTTT
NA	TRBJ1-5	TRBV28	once	CASSPMGGFFSNQPQHF	TGTGCCAGCAGCCCTATGGGGGGATTTTTTAGCAATCAGCCCCAGCATTTT
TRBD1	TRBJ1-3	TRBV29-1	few	CSVDRGGNTIYF	TGCAGCGTGGACAGGGGAGGAAACACCATATATTTT
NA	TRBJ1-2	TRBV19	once	CASTRDRNYGYTF	TGTGCCAGTACCCGAGACAGGAACTATGGCTACACCTTC
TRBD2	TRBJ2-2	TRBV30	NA	CACTKESGRYTGELFF	TGTGCCTGCACCAAGGAAAGCGGGAGGTACACCGGGGAGCTGTTTTTT
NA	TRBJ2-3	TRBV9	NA	CASSQRDSSDTQYF	TGTGCCAGCAGCCAACGGGACTCCTCAGATACGCAGTATTTT
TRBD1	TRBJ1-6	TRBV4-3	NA	CASSQDPPRGTVPPDNSPLHF	TGCGCCAGCAGCCAAGACCCACCTCGCGGGACAGTCCCCCCCGATAATTCACCCCTCCACTTT
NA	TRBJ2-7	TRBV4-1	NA	CASSLGRDSYEQYF	TGCGCCAGCAGCCTTGGACGGGACTCCTACGAGCAGTACTTC
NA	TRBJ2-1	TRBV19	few	CASSEGEGYNEQFF	TGTGCCAGTAGTGAGGGGGAGGGCTACAATGAGCAGTTCTTC
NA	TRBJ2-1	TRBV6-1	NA	CASRTTNSPYNEQFF	TGTGCCAGCAGGACTACTAATTCCCCCTACAATGAGCAGTTCTTC
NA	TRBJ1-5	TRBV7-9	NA	CASSLGQRNQPQHF	TGTGCCAGCAGCTTAGGACAGCGTAATCAGCCCCAGCATTTT
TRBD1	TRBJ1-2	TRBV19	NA	CASSRDRGHYGYTF	TGTGCCAGTAGTAGGGACAGGGGGCACTATGGCTACACCTTC
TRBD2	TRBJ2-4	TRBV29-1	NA	CSASGLAGGNSQYF	TGCAGCGCCTCAGGACTAGCGGGAGGGAACAGTCAGTACTTC
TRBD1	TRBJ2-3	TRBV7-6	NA	CASSLRGRDTDTQYF	TGTGCCAGCAGCTTAAGGGGGCGAGACACAGATACGCAGTATTTT